This T cell receptor beta chain was captured in a study of shared clonotypes between healthy human individuals. Study details: Each donor's CD8 memory used one plate, CD8 naive two, each CD4 subset three. Study-wide results and limits: Non-shared clonotypes displayed generation probabilities falling below those of clonotypes present in all four donors.

As concerns this clone: Its antigen is unidentified.

Repertoires were generated with immunoSEQ multiplex PCR, while TCRdb's copy carries only in-frame clones and drops some. Of 2.3 million or so clones in the sample, 85% to 95% are singletons; the top ten hold around 0.4%. Trimming removed 5 bases from V and 11 bases from J, with 24 bases in between. Germline V gene data show CDR1 as SGHAT and CDR2 as FQNNGV. The CDR3 spans 15 residues. The sample consisted of naive CD4+ T cells from PBMCs. The subset here: CD45RA+ positively selected. The source of this sequence is a man aged 18 to 30 in good health. Some clones in this sample may be carry-over from other donors' samples. The genes are TRBV11-2 and TRBJ1-1; tentatively, D is TRBD1 (5 bases). CDR3 in amino acids: CASSAPGGDRRGAFF. CDR3 bases: TGTGCCAGCAGCGCCCCGGGGGGGGATCGACGTGGGGCTTTCTTT.